Listed below are T cell receptor beta chains from one sample, sequenced in a study of T cells expressing NK-cell markers. TCRdb processed the 5' RACE reads again and assigns one entry to each CDR3 protein, with no DNA. This sample's clone table lists 300,000 or so distinct CDR3 sequences. The sequenced sample was blood T cells: a sorted CD56 or NKG2C T cell subset, CD4+ or CD8+ T cells, or bulk PBMC T cells (not recorded which). These receptor sequences come from a woman aged 18-69 years in good health. The CDR3 runs from the conserved cysteine through the conserved F or W.

V gene	J gene	CDR3 protein
TRBV7-2	TRBJ2-2	CASSWGQNTGELFF
TRBV7-9	TRBJ2-1	CASSLFDNYNEQFF
TRBV20-1	TRBJ2-1	CSAGGDSGMYNEQFF
TRBV5-5	TRBJ1-2	CASSLNGNYGYTF
TRBV19	TRBJ1-1	CASRPPGNTEAFF
TRBV11-2	TRBJ2-2	CASSPGYWLAMNTGELFF
TRBV29-1	TRBJ2-5	CSVRHVQETQYF
TRBV20-1	TRBJ2-3	CSARFEGADTQYF
TRBV12-3/TRBV12-4	TRBJ2-1	CASSFQGQVYNEQFF
TRBV12-3/TRBV12-4	TRBJ2-3	CASSLGPTDTQYF
TRBV12-3/TRBV12-4	TRBJ2-5	CASSFRVTGETQYF